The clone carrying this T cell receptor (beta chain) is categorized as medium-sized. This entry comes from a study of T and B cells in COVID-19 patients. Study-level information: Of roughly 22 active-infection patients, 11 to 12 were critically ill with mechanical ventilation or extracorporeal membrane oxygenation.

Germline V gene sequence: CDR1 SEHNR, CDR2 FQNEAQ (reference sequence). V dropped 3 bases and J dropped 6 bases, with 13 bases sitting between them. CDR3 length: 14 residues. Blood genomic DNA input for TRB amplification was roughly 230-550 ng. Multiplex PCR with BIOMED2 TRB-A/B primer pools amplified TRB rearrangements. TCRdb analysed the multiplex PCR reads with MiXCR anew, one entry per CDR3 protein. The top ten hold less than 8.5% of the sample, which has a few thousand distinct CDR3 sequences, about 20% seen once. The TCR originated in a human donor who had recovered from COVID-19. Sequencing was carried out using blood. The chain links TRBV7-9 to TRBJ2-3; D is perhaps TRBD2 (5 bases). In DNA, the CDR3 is TGTGCCAGCAGCTTGACGGGATTCGGCGATACGCAGTATTTT. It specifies CASSLTGFGDTQYF.